The sequence of this T cell receptor beta chain was determined in a study of cytomegalovirus exposure and HLA in healthy donors. Use of 60 Vbeta and 13 Jbeta primers characterized the PCR. Some clones are missing from TCRdb's copy, which holds only in-frame ones; the method was immunoSEQ multiplex PCR. The sample yields roughly 130,000 clones, 80% seen once. As for this clone: The antigen is not known.

CDR1 is SGHTA, CDR2 FQGNSA, per germline. J lost 5 bases, V lost 1 base, and 12 bases had no gene match. The CDR3 spans 17 residues. Notes on the study in general: Accurate prediction of HLA-A and HLA-B alleles (for most subjects) was reportedly achieved from TCR beta sequences.

The material sequenced was PBMCs. The clonotype originates from a man younger than 45 in good health and CMV-seronegative. The chain uses TRBV7-2 and TRBJ2-5, with 8 positions matching TRBD1. CDR3: CASSLEPGQVYGETQYF. The CDR3 coding sequence is TGTGCCAGCAGCTTAGAGCCGGGACAGGTCTACGGGGAGACCCAGTACTTC.